These 21 T cell receptor beta chains share one sample of origin, sequenced in a study of blood T cell repertoires in COVID-19. Clones were sequenced by immunoSEQ multiplex PCR, and TCRdb holds only the in-frame ones, with some missing. The table lists under 100,000 clones, roughly 80% of them singletons. Sequencing was done on a sample of peripheral blood. The receptors were gathered from a woman in her 70s with active or convalescent COVID-19.

The J gene is TRBJ2-7, the V gene TRBV5-5, with D unclear. CDR1 is SGHKS, CDR2 YYEKEE, per germline (reference sequence). The CDR3 runs 16 residues. The ends were cut back, 4 bases at V and 9 bases at J, with 26 bases in the middle. The CDR3 here is CASSPKALPPLRVQYF. CDR3 in DNA: TGTGCCAGCAGCCCCAAGGCCCTACCACCCCTACGGGTGCAGTACTTC.

This chain links TRBV7-2 with TRBJ1-6; a weak D match, TRBD1 (6 bases). The length of the CDR3 is 16 residues. Trimming left V 5 bases short and J 3 bases short, with 14 bases between. Looked up from germline, CDR1 is SGHTA and CDR2 is FQGNSA. The CDR3 region is CASSPDRQLYNSPLHF. For the CDR3, the DNA is TGTGCCAGCAGCCCGGACAGACAGCTCTATAATTCACCCCTCCACTTT.

Only a few counts were recorded for this clone. The chain employs TRBV12-3 or TRBV12-4 and TRBJ2-1; D gene unclear. The V and J ends lost 3 bases and 11 bases respectively, with 8 bases between them. The CDR3 totals 11 residues. The CDR3 reads CASSLFQKQFF. CDR3 coding DNA: TGTGCCAGCAGTTTGTTTCAGAAGCAGTTCTTC.

The chain has TRBV5-3 and TRBJ2-5; 7 positions match TRBD2. TRBV5-3 is an ORF, with its function uncertain. Trimming at V came to 7 bases and at J to 2 bases, leaving 14 bases not matched to a gene. The CDR3 has 16 residues. CDR3 in amino acids: CARFTPSGKTQETQYF. CDR3 nucleotide sequence: TGTGCCAGATTCACCCCCAGCGGGAAAACTCAAGAGACCCAGTACTTC.

The chain is built from TRBV18 and TRBJ1-3; D possibly corresponds to TRBD1 (6 bases). CDR1 KGHSH and CDR2 LQKENI come from the germline V gene. V shed 3 bases and J shed 1 base, with 10 bases lying between them. The CDR3 is made up of 15 amino acids. The CDR3 is CASSPRTESGNTIYF. The DNA of the CDR3 is TGTGCCAGCTCACCCCGGACAGAGTCTGGAAACACCATATATTTT.

As DNA, the CDR3 is TGTGCCAGCAGCCGACAGGGGGCCTACGAGCAGTACTTC. This codes for CASSRQGAYEQYF. V usage is TRBV7-2 and J usage is TRBJ2-7; 9 bases agree with TRBD1. CDR3 length: 13 residues. CDR1 and CDR2 (germline): SGHTA, FQGNSA. V shed 5 bases and J 2 bases; nucleotides not matched to a gene: 1.

This clone was seen only once. CDR3 sequence (DNA): TGCGCCAGCAGCTCGACAGGGCCCGAGCAGTACTTC. Amino acids: CASSSTGPEQYF. The chain joins TRBV5-1 to TRBJ2-7; 7 positions match TRBD1. The V segment lost 3 bases and the J segment 6 bases; nucleotides outside the gene matches: 3. The CDR3 extends over 12 amino acids. Germline V lookup: CDR1 SGHRS, CDR2 YFSETQ.

The rearrangement links TRBV5-4 to TRBJ2-2; weak D call: TRBD2 (5 bases). CDR3 length: 15 amino acids. The germline V gene encodes CDR1 SGHNT and CDR2 YYREEE (reference sequence). Deletions cut 1 base from V and 0 bases from J, with 7 bases between. CDR3 DNA: TGTGCCAGCAGCTTGCGGGGAGCGAACACCGGGGAGCTGTTTTTT. Its translation: CASSLRGANTGELFF. The full variable domain, in which reference TRBV5-4 and TRBJ2-2 provide the parts outside the CDR3, is ETGVTQSPTHLIKTRGQQVTLRCSSQSGHNTVSWYQQALGQGPQFIFQYYREEENGRGNFPPRFSGLQFPNYSSELNVNALELDDSALYLCASSLRGANTGELFFGEGSRLTVL.

V gene TRBV18 combines with J gene TRBJ1-2, with D possibly being TRBD1 (5 bases). Germline loops: CDR1 KGHSH, CDR2 LQKENI. V was clipped by 2 bases and J by 7 bases, with 11 bases between them. The CDR3 is 13 amino acids. The CDR3 coding sequence is TGTGCCAGCTCACCAGGGGCCGCTTTTGGCTACACCTTC. The encoded protein is CASSPGAAFGYTF.

The V and J genes are TRBV19 and TRBJ2-5; D is perhaps TRBD2 (5 bases). With 3 bases removed from V and 5 bases from J, the gap between germline ends came to 10 bases. The CDR3 has 13 amino acids. Germline V gives CDR1 LNHDA, CDR2 SQIVND (reference sequence). The CDR3 is CASSIFRGETQYF. The DNA for the CDR3 is TGTGCCAGTAGTATTTTCAGAGGGGAGACCCAGTACTTC.

The rearrangement joins TRBV6-1 to TRBJ1-2; maybe TRBD1 (5 bases). V lost 3 bases, J lost 8 bases, and 16 bases lay in between. The CDR3 is 14 amino acids. Looked up from germline, CDR1 is MNHNS and CDR2 is SASEGT. The CDR3: CASSDREGRDGYTF. The CDR3 bases are TGTGCCAGCAGTGACCGGGAGGGGCGCGACGGCTACACCTTC.

The chain links TRBV7-6 to TRBJ1-1, with a tentative D call TRBD1 (5 bases). This CDR3 comprises 16 residues. Trimming shortened V by 5 bases and J by 1 base, and 17 bases separated the two germline ends. Germline CDR1 SGHVS, CDR2 FNYEAQ. CDR3 region: CASSQFPQVQNTEAFF. CDR3 nucleotides: TGTGCCAGCAGCCAATTCCCACAGGTTCAGAACACTGAAGCTTTCTTT.

The J gene is TRBJ2-7, the V gene TRBV6-5, with D maybe TRBD2 (5 bases). This CDR3 has 15 amino acids. Trimming left V 11 bases short and J 4 bases short, with 24 bases between. Germline values: CDR1 MNHEY, CDR2 SVGAGI. This chain's CDR3 is CASKSDPGRGYEQYF. The CDR3 DNA reads TGTGCCTCCAAAAGCGACCCCGGACGGGGATACGAGCAGTACTTC.

This clone was observed a handful of times. The chain has TRBV19 and TRBJ1-3; 7 bases line up with TRBD1. The CDR3 extends over 15 amino acids. The V and J ends lost 6 bases and 0 bases, in that order; junction bases with no gene match: 5. Germline loops: CDR1 LNHDA, CDR2 SQIVND (reference sequence). The CDR3, as DNA: TGTGCCAGTAGCCCGACAGGGAACTCTGGAAACACCATATATTTT. This sequence encodes CASSPTGNSGNTIYF.

The chain combines TRBV24-1 with TRBJ2-2, with a weak D call TRBD1 (5 bases). This CDR3 is 13 amino acids long. V was clipped by 9 bases and J by 3 bases, with 10 bases between them. CDR1 is KGHDR, CDR2 SFDVKD, per germline. CDR3 region: CATAGHDTGELFF. DNA for the CDR3: TGTGCCACCGCAGGACACGACACCGGGGAGCTGTTTTTT.

The chain is built from TRBV28 and TRBJ1-6; D might be TRBD1 (5 bases). The CDR3 has 15 residues. V was cut by 2 bases and J by 0 bases, with 5 bases left in between. Germline-derived CDR1 and CDR2 are MDHEN and SYDVKM. CDR3 in DNA: TGTGCCAGCAGTTTAAGGGGCTCCTATAATTCACCCCTCCACTTT. Translating gives CASSLRGSYNSPLHF.

The chain carries TRBV7-8 and TRBJ2-7; 7 positions match TRBD1. This CDR3 has 16 amino acids. V dropped 1 base and J dropped 0; count of bases not matched to a gene: 6. Germline assignment: CDR1 SGHVS and CDR2 FQNEAQ. The CDR3 DNA follows: TGTGCCAGCAGCTTAGAGGAGACAGGGTACTCCTACGAGCAGTACTTC. Protein: CASSLEETGYSYEQYF. The variable domain in full, with the rest retrieved from reference TRBV7-8 and TRBJ2-7, is GAGVSQSPRYKVAKRGQDVALRCDPISGHVSLFWYQQALGQGPEFLTYFQNEAQLDKSGLPSDRFFAERPEGSVSTLKIQRTQQEDSAVYLCASSLEETGYSYEQYFGPGTRLTVT.

The V and J genes are TRBV5-3 and TRBJ1-4; D is possibly TRBD1 (6 bases). TRBV5-3 is reported as an ORF; its role is uncertain. This CDR3 region has 20 residues. V lost 6 bases and J 0 bases, leaving 27 bases between the germline ends. CDR3 amino acids: CARTPSTPPGQRPTNEKLFF. The CDR3 DNA sequence: TGTGCCAGAACCCCTTCTACCCCGCCAGGACAGAGGCCAACTAATGAAAAACTGTTTTTT.

As regards this clone: At the DNA level, this CDR3 is encoded by other sequences in the same sample as well. The V and J genes are TRBV11-2 and TRBJ2-1; perhaps TRBD1 as D (6 bases). The CDR3 is 15 residues long. V was clipped by 0 bases and J by 1 base, with 7 bases between them. Germline V gives CDR1 SGHAT, CDR2 FQNNGV. The CDR3 reads CASSLDRGSYNEQFF. The CDR3 coding sequence is TGTGCCAGCAGCTTAGACAGGGGTTCCTACAATGAGCAGTTCTTC. Full variable domain (remainder filled in from reference TRBV11-2 and TRBJ2-1): EAGVAQSPRYKIIEKRQSVAFWCNPISGHATLYWYQQILGQGPKLLIQFQNNGVVDDSQLPKDRFSAERLKGVDSTLKIQPAKLEDSAVYLCASSLDRGSYNEQFFGPGTRLTVL.

The gene calls are TRBV19 and TRBJ2-3; possibly TRBD2 for D (5 bases). The germline V gene encodes CDR1 LNHDA and CDR2 SQIVND (reference sequence). CDR3 length equals 16 residues. V lost 3 bases to trimming and J lost 0 bases, with 13 bases between them. The chain's CDR3 is CASSIGGKASTDTQYF. The CDR3 region has the DNA TGTGCCAGTAGTATTGGAGGAAAAGCTAGCACAGATACGCAGTATTTT.

This chain connects TRBV29-1 to TRBJ1-1; D might be TRBD1 (5 bases). Between the trimmed V and J ends, which lost 3 bases and 4 bases, there was a span of 9 bases. The CDR3 is 12 amino acids. CDR1 and CDR2 from the germline V gene are SQVTM and ANQGSEA. The CDR3 DNA follows: TGCAGCGTTGAGCAGGGTGGCACTGAAGCTTTCTTT. It encodes CSVEQGGTEAFF.